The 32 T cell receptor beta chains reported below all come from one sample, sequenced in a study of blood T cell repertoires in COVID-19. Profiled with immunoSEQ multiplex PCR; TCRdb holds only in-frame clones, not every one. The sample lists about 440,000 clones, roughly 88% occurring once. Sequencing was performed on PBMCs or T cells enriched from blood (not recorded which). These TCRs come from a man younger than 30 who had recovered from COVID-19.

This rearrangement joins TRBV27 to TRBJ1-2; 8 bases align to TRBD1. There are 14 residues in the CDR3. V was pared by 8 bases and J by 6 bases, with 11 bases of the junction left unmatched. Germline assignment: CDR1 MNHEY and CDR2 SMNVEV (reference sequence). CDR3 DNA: TGTGCCAGCTCCGCCAGGGGGCAATACAATGGCTACACCTTC. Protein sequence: CASSARGQYNGYTF.

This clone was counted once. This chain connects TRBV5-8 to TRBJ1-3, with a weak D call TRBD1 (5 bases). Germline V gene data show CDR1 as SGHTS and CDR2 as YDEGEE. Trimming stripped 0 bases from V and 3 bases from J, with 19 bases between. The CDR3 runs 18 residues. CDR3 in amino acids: CASSLARWQGGSGNTIYF. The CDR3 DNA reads TGTGCCAGCAGCTTGGCCCGGTGGCAGGGTGGTAGTGGAAACACCATATATTTT. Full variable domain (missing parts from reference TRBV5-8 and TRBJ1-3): EAGVTQSPTHLIKTRGQQATLRCSPISGHTSVYWYQQALGLGLQFLLWYDEGEERNRGNFPPRFSGRQFPNYSSELNVNALELEDSALYLCASSLARWQGGSGNTIYFGEGSWLTVV.

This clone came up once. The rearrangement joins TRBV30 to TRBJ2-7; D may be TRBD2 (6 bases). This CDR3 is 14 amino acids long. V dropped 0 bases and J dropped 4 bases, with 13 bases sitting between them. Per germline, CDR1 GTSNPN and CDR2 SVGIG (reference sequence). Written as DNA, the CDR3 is TGTGCCTGGAGTGTACTACTAGGAGGGTACGAGCAGTACTTC. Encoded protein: CAWSVLLGGYEQYF.

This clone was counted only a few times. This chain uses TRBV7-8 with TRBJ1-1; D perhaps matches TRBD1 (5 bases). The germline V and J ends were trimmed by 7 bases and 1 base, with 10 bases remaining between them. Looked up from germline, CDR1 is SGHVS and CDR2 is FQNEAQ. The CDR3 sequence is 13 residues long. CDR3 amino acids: CASTKTANTEAFF. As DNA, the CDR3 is TGTGCCAGCACCAAGACAGCGAACACTGAAGCTTTCTTT.

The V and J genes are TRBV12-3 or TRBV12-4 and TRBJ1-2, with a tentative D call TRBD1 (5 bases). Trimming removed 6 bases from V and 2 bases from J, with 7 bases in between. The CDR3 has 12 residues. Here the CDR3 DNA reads TGTGCCAGCAGGTCAGGGAACTATGGCTACACCTTC. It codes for CASRSGNYGYTF.

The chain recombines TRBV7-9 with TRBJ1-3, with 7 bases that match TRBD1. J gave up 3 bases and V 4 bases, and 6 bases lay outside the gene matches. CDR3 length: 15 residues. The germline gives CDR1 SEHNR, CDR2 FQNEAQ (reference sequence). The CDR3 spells CASSYTGVVGNTIYF. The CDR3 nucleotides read TGTGCCAGCAGCTATACAGGGGTTGTTGGAAACACCATATATTTT. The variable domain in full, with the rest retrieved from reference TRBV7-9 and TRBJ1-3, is DTGVSQNPRHKITKRGQNVTFRCDPISEHNRLYWYRQTLGQGPEFLTYFQNEAQLEKSRLLSDRFSAERPKGSFSTLEIQRTEQGDSAMYLCASSYTGVVGNTIYFGEGSWLTVV.

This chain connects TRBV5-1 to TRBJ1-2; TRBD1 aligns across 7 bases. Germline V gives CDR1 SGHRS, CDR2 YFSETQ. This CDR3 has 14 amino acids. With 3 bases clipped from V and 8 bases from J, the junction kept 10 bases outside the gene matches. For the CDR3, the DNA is TGCGCCAGCAGCTGGGACAGTCCTTCTGGGGGCTACACCTTC. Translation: CASSWDSPSGGYTF.

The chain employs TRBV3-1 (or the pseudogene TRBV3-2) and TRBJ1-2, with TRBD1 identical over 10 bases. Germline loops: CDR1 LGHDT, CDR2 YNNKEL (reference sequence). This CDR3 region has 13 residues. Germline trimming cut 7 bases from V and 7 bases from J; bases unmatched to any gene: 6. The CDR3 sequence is CASTPRTGGGYTF. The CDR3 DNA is TGTGCCAGCACCCCGAGGACAGGGGGTGGCTACACCTTC.

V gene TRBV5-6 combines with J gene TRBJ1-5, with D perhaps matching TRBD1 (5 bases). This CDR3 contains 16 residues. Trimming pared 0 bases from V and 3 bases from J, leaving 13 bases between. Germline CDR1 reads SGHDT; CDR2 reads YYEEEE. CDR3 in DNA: TGTGCCAGCAGCTTGGCCGGGGGTCTGTACAATCAGCCCCAGCATTTT. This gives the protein CASSLAGGLYNQPQHF.

This CDR3 reads CASSYKHGSSYNEQFF. The CDR3 nucleotides are TGTGCCAGTAGTTACAAGCACGGGAGCTCCTACAATGAGCAGTTCTTC. The chain is built from TRBV19 and TRBJ2-1; D possibly corresponds to TRBD2 (6 bases). Germline loops: CDR1 LNHDA, CDR2 SQIVND (reference sequence). The V gene lost 5 bases and the J gene lost 0 bases, with 14 bases spanning the gap. The CDR3 consists of 16 residues.

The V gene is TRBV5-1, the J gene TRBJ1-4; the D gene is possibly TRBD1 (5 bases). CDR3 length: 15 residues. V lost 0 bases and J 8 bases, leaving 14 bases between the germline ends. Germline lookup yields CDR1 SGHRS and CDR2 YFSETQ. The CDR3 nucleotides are TGCGCCAGCAGCTTGGATGGGAGGGGCGAAGAAAAACTGTTTTTT. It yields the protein CASSLDGRGEEKLFF.

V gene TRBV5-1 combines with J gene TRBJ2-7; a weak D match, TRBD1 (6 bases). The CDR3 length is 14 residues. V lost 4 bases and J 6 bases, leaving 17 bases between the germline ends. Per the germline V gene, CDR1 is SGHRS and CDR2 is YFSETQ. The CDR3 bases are TGCGCCAGCAGCATTGACCCCACAGGGTCCGAGCAGTACTTC. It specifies CASSIDPTGSEQYF.

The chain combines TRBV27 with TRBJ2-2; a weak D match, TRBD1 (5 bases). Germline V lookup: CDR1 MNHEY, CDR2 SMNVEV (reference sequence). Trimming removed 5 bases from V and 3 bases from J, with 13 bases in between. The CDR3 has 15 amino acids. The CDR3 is CASSREAGYTGELFF. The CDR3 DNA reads TGTGCCAGCAGTCGAGAGGCAGGGTACACCGGGGAGCTGTTTTTT.

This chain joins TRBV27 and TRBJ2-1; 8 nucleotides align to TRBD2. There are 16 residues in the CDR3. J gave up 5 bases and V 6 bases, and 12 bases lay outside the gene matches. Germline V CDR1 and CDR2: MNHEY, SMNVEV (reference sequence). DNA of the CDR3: TGTGCCAGCAGCACCAGGACTAGCCGGCCCAACAATGAGCAGTTCTTC. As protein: CASSTRTSRPNNEQFF.

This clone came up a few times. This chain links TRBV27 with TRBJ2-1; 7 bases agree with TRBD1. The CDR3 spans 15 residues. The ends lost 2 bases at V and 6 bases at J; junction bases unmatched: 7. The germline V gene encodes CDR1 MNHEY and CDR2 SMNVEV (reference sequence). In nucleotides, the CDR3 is TGTGCCAGCAGTTTAAAGGGGGCCCTTTCCAATGAGCAGTTCTTC. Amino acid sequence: CASSLKGALSNEQFF.

The CDR3 DNA sequence: TGTGCCACTTCAGCGGGGGGGCCACTTAATGAGCAGTTCTTC. It encodes CATSAGGPLNEQFF. The rearrangement links TRBV5-4 to TRBJ2-1; 10 bases are shared with TRBD2. V lost 9 bases and J lost 7; bases outside the gene matches: 10. The length of the CDR3 is 14 residues. Germline CDR1 SGHNT, CDR2 YYREEE (reference sequence).

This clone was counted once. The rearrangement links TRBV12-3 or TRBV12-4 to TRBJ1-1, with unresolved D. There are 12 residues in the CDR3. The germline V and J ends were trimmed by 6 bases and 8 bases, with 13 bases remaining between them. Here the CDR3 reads CASRSRGEEAFF. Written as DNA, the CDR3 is TGTGCCAGCAGAAGCCGGGGAGAAGAAGCTTTCTTT.

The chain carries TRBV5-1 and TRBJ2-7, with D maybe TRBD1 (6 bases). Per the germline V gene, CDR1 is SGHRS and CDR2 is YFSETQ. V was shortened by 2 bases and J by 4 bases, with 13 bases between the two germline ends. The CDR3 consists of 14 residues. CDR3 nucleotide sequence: TGCGCCAGCAGCTTTTCACAGGGAAGATACGAGCAGTACTTC. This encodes CASSFSQGRYEQYF.

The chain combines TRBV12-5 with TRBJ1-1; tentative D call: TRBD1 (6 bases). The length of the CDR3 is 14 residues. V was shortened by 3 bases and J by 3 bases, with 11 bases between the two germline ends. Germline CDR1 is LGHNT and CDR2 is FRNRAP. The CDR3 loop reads CASGLQGLDTEAFF. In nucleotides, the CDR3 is TGTGCTAGTGGTTTACAGGGCTTGGACACTGAAGCTTTCTTT. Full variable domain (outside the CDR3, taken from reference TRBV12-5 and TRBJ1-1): DARVTQTPRHKVTEMGQEVTMRCQPILGHNTVFWYRQTMMQGLELLAYFRNRAPLDDSGMPKDRFSAEMPDATLATLKIQPSEPRDSAVYFCASGLQGLDTEAFFGQGTRLTVV.

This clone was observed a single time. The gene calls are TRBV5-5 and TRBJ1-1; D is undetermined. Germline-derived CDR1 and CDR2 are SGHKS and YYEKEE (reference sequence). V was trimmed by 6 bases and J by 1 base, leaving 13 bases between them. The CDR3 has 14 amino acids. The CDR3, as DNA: TGTGCCAGCAACCTACAGATCACGAACACTGAAGCTTTCTTT. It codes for CASNLQITNTEAFF.

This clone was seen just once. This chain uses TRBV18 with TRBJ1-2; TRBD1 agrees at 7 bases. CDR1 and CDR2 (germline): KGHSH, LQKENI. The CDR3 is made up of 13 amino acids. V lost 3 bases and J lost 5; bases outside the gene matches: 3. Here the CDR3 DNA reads TGTGCCAGCTCACCCGGGACAGATTATGGCTACACCTTC. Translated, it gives CASSPGTDYGYTF.

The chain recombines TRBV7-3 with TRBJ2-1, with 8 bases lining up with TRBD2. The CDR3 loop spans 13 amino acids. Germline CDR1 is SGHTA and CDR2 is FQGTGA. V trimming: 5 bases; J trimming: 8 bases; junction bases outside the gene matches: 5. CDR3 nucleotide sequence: TGTGCCAGCAGCCCCCGGGAGGGCGATGAGCAGTTCTTC. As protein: CASSPREGDEQFF.

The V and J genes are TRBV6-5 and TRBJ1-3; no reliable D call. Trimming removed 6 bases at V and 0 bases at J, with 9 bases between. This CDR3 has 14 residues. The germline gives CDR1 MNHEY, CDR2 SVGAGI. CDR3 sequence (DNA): TGTGCCAGCAGAAGCAGGTACTCTGGAAACACCATATATTTT. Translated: CASRSRYSGNTIYF.

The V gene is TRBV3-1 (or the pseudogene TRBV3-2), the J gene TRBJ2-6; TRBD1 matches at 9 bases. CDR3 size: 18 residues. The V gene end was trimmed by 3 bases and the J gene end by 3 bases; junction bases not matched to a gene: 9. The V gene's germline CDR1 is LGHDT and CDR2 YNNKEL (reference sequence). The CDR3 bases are TGTGCCAGCAGCCATGCTCTGGACAGGGGTCTTGGGGCCAACGTCCTGACTTTC. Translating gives CASSHALDRGLGANVLTF.

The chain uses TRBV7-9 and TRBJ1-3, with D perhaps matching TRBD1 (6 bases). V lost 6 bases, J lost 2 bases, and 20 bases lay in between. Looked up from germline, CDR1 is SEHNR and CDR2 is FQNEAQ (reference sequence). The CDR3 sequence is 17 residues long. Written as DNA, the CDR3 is TGTGCCAGCAGTCCAGGGGAATGGGGGCGAGCTGGAAACACCATATATTTT. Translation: CASSPGEWGRAGNTIYF.

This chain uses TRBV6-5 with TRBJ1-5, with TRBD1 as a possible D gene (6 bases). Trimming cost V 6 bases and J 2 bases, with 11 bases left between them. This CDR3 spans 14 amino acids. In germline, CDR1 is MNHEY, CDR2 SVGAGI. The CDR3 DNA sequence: TGTGCCAGCAGAACAGGGTATGGCAATCAGCCCCAGCATTTT. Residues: CASRTGYGNQPQHF.

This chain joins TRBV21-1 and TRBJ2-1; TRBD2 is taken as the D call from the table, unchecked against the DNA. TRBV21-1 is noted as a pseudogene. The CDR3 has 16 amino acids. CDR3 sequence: CASSERLAGSANEQFF. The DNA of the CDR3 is TGTGCCAGCAGCGAACGCTTAGCGGGAAGCGCAAATGAGCAGTTCTTC.

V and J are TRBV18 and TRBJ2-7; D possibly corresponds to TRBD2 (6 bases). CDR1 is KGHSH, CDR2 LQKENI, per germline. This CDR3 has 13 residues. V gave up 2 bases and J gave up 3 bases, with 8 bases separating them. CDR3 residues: CASSPYGSYEQYF. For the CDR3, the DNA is TGTGCCAGCTCACCATACGGGAGCTACGAGCAGTACTTC.

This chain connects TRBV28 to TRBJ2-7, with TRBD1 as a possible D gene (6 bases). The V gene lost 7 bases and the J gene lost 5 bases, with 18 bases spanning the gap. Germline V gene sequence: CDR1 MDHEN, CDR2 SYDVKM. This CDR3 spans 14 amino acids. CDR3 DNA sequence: TGTGCCAGCACCACTCCCCGGACAGTTAACGAGCAGTACTTC. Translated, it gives CASTTPRTVNEQYF. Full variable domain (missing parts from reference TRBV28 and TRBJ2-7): DVKVTQSSRYLVKRTGEKVFLECVQDMDHENMFWYRQDPGLGLRLIYFSYDVKMKEKGDIPEGYSVSREKKERFSLILESASTNQTSMYLCASTTPRTVNEQYFGPGTRLTVT.

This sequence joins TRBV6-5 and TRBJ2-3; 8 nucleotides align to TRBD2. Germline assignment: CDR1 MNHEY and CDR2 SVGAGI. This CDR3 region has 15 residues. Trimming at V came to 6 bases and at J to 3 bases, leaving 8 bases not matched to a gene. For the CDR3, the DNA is TGTGCCAGCAGCCGAGGACTAGCCGGGACAGATACGCAGTATTTT. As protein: CASSRGLAGTDTQYF.

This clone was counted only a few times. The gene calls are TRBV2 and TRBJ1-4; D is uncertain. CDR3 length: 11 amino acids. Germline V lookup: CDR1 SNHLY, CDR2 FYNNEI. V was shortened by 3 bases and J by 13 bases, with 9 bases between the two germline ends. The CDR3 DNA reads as TGTGCCAGCAGTGAGTGGGGAGGACTGTTTTTT. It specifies CASSEWGGLFF.

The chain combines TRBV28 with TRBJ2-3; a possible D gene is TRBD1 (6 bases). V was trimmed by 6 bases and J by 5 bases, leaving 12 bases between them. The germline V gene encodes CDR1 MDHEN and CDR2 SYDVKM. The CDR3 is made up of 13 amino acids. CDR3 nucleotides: TGTGCCAGCAGGGGCAGGGGAATAGATACGCAGTATTTT. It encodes CASRGRGIDTQYF.